The 21 T cell receptor beta chains in this list originate from one sample, sequenced in a study of identical twins. From the 5' RACE reads, TCRdb called clonotypes with MiXCR, one entry per CDR3 protein. This table has some 500,000 distinct CDR3 sequences, roughly 13% appearing once. These data were also reused for a study on yellow fever vaccine responses in identical twins.

Sequenced sample: CD4+ T cells sorted from blood. These receptors were obtained from a woman younger than 30 in good health.

The chain joins TRBV7-3 to TRBJ2-6; D gene uncertain. CDR3 length: 18 residues. V was cut by 5 bases and J by 4 bases, with 21 bases left in between. Germline V lookup: CDR1 SGHTA, CDR2 FQGTGA. CDR3 region: CASSPHRTDPLGANVLTF. Written as DNA, the CDR3 is TGTGCCAGCAGCCCCCACCGGACCGATCCTCTGGGGGCCAACGTCCTGACTTTC.

There are a few counts of this clonotype. The rearrangement links TRBV28 to TRBJ2-3, with D perhaps assigned TRBD1 or TRBD2 (5 bases each). The CDR3 is 18 residues long. CDR1 MDHEN and CDR2 SYDVKM come from the germline V gene. V lost 6 bases and J lost 2, with 24 bases in between. The CDR3 sequence is CASRSRPRDLRTTDTQYF. The CDR3 coding sequence is TGTGCCAGCAGGTCCCGGCCCCGGGACCTAAGAACCACAGATACGCAGTATTTT.

The rearrangement uses TRBV10-2 and TRBJ2-5; 11 bases agree with TRBD1. The germline V gene encodes CDR1 WSHSY and CDR2 SAAADI. This CDR3 region has 13 residues. V trimming: 6 bases; J trimming: 4 bases; junction bases outside the gene matches: 1. In DNA form, the CDR3 reads TGCGCCAGCAGGGACAGGGGGCGAGAGACCCAGTACTTC. This translates into CASRDRGRETQYF.

J is TRBJ2-5 and V is TRBV3-1; 10 bases agree with TRBD1. V lost 1 base and J lost 5; bases outside the gene matches: 7. Looked up from germline, CDR1 is LGHDT and CDR2 is YNNKEL (reference sequence). This CDR3 contains 16 residues. The CDR3 DNA follows: TGTGCCAGCAGCCAAGCAGCGACAGGGGGCGGGGAGACCCAGTACTTC. Its translation: CASSQAATGGGETQYF.

This clonotype showed up just a few times. The rearrangement joins TRBV12-3 or TRBV12-4 to TRBJ1-2; D is ambiguous. Between the trimmed V and J ends, which lost 6 bases and 3 bases, there was a span of 11 bases. CDR3 length: 13 residues. The chain's CDR3 is CASSPRADYGYTF. Here the CDR3 DNA reads TGTGCCAGCAGCCCAAGGGCAGACTATGGCTACACCTTC.

V usage is TRBV20-1 and J usage is TRBJ1-6, with 9 bases lining up with TRBD1. Germline CDR1 reads DFQATT; CDR2 reads SNEGSKA (reference sequence). This CDR3 region has 13 residues. The V gene end was trimmed by 5 bases and the J gene end by 6 bases; junction bases not matched to a gene: 2. The DNA of the CDR3 is TGCAGTGCTCTGACAGGGGGTAATTCACCCCTCCACTTT. This encodes CSALTGGNSPLHF.

The chain has TRBV30 and TRBJ2-3; D is unresolved. The ends were cut back, 6 bases at V and 5 bases at J, with 18 bases in the middle. CDR3 length equals 14 residues. Germline CDR1 is GTSNPN and CDR2 is SVGIG (reference sequence). The CDR3: CACGVSRLGDTQYF. The CDR3 nucleotides are TGTGCCTGCGGAGTATCTCGACTTGGAGATACGCAGTATTTT.

This clonotype turned up a few times. The chain carries TRBV7-2 and TRBJ2-1; 11 bases are a match to TRBD2. V was clipped by 3 bases and J by 7 bases; unmatched bases: 11. CDR1 and CDR2 (germline): SGHTA, FQGNSA. The CDR3 extends over 17 amino acids. CDR3 sequence: CASSFIPLAGGRNEQFF. CDR3 DNA: TGTGCCAGCAGCTTTATCCCCCTAGCGGGGGGCCGTAATGAGCAGTTCTTC.

This clonotype was detected only a few times. The chain employs TRBV7-9 and TRBJ2-1; possible D gene TRBD2, 5 bases. This CDR3 spans 16 amino acids. Trimming stripped 5 bases from V and 2 bases from J, with 16 bases between. Germline assignment: CDR1 SEHNR and CDR2 FQNEAQ (reference sequence). DNA of the CDR3: TGTGCCAGCAGCAGCGGAATATCTGGGACCTACAATGAGCAGTTCTTC. Residues: CASSSGISGTYNEQFF. The full variable domain, in which reference TRBV7-9 and TRBJ2-1 provide the parts outside the CDR3, is DTGVSQNPRHKITKRGQNVTFRCDPISEHNRLYWYRQTLGQGPEFLTYFQNEAQLEKSRLLSDRFSAERPKGSFSTLEIQRTEQGDSAMYLCASSSGISGTYNEQFFGPGTRLTVL.

This clonotype was observed a few times. V gene TRBV20-1 combines with J gene TRBJ1-5; possibly TRBD1 for D (6 bases). The V end was cut by 4 bases, the J end by 7 bases, with 14 bases between. Per the germline V gene, CDR1 is DFQATT and CDR2 is SNEGSKA (reference sequence). The CDR3 is made up of 13 amino acids. As DNA, the CDR3 is TGCAGTGCTAAAGAGGGGGGGAACCAGCCCCAGCATTTT. This sequence encodes CSAKEGGNQPQHF.

This clonotype was detected only a few times. The genes are TRBV11-2 and TRBJ2-5, with D perhaps given as TRBD1 or TRBD2 (5 bases each). With 5 bases removed from V and 9 bases from J, the gap between germline ends came to 10 bases. Per the germline V gene, CDR1 is SGHAT and CDR2 is FQNNGV. The CDR3 runs 11 residues. CDR3 in DNA: TGTGCCAGCAGCCCCGGGACGGCCCAGTACTTC. It encodes CASSPGTAQYF.

The chain recombines TRBV20-1 with TRBJ1-3; 8 bases map to TRBD1. The V segment lost 6 bases and the J segment 2 bases; nucleotides outside the gene matches: 6. CDR1 and CDR2 (germline): DFQATT, SNEGSKA (reference sequence). This CDR3 spans 14 amino acids. The CDR3 coding sequence is TGCAGTGCCCCTGGGACAGGAGCTGGAAACACCATATATTTT. This encodes CSAPGTGAGNTIYF.

The table lists this clonotype with a few counts. The chain is built from TRBV7-2 and TRBJ2-2, with D maybe TRBD1 (7 bases). This CDR3 comprises 14 residues. CDR1 is SGHTA, CDR2 FQGNSA, per germline. V lost 3 bases to trimming and J lost 6 bases, with 11 bases between them. The CDR3 loop reads CASSFRGVPGELFF. As DNA, the CDR3 is TGTGCCAGCAGCTTCAGGGGGGTGCCCGGGGAGCTGTTTTTT.

This chain connects TRBV12-3 or TRBV12-4 to TRBJ2-1; D is uncertain. The CDR3 has 16 amino acids. V dropped 6 bases and J dropped 4 bases, with 19 bases sitting between them. The CDR3, as DNA: TGTGCCAGCAGCCGAGCGCAGGTGGATCTATACAATGAGCAGTTCTTC. Protein: CASSRAQVDLYNEQFF.

This clonotype occurred many times. The chain couples TRBV20-1 to TRBJ2-1; 13 bases line up with TRBD2. Looked up from germline, CDR1 is DFQATT and CDR2 is SNEGSKA (reference sequence). With V trimmed by 6 bases and J by 3 bases, 5 bases remained unmatched. The CDR3 is 15 residues long. The CDR3, as DNA: TGCAGTGCCGGCCGGACTAGCGGGGGCTACAATGAGCAGTTCTTC. Translated: CSAGRTSGGYNEQFF.

In this sample, this clonotype turned up a few times. J is TRBJ1-6 and V is TRBV9; D is perhaps TRBD1 (6 bases). Germline loops: CDR1 SGDLS, CDR2 YYNGEE. The CDR3 runs 15 residues. Trimming shortened V by 3 bases and J by 3 bases, and 10 bases separated the two germline ends. The CDR3 coding sequence is TGTGCCAGCAGCGCAACAGGGAACTATAATTCACCCCTCCACTTT. Amino acid sequence: CASSATGNYNSPLHF.

This clonotype has at least ten counts. The chain links TRBV12-5 to TRBJ1-1; 9 nucleotides match TRBD1. Germline V lookup: CDR1 LGHNT, CDR2 FRNRAP. Unmatched junction bases numbered 10, after V lost 1 base and J lost 7 bases. The CDR3 covers 16 residues. The CDR3: CASGLAAAQGASEAFF. The CDR3 DNA is TGTGCTAGTGGTTTGGCTGCTGCACAGGGGGCCAGTGAAGCTTTCTTT. The entire variable domain, with the rest obtained from reference TRBV12-5 and TRBJ1-1, is as follows: DARVTQTPRHKVTEMGQEVTMRCQPILGHNTVFWYRQTMMQGLELLAYFRNRAPLDDSGMPKDRFSAEMPDATLATLKIQPSEPRDSAVYFCASGLAAAQGASEAFFGQGTRLTVV.

The genes are TRBV10-3 and TRBJ2-1, with 10 bases aligning to TRBD1. This CDR3 has 13 residues. The germline CDR1 and CDR2 sequences are ENHRY and SYGVKD. V trimming: 6 bases; J trimming: 8 bases; junction bases outside the gene matches: 4. CDR3 sequence (DNA): TGTGCCATCAGAGGGACAGGGGTGGATGAGCAGTTCTTC. Its translation: CAIRGTGVDEQFF.

This clonotype showed up just a few times. The chain carries TRBV7-2 and TRBJ2-7; D not certain. CDR3 length equals 13 residues. Germline lookup yields CDR1 SGHTA and CDR2 FQGNSA. The V end was cut by 4 bases, the J end by 0 bases, with 7 bases between. The CDR3 DNA reads as TGTGCCAGCAGCTCACCGAGCTCCTACGAGCAGTACTTC. Amino acids: CASSSPSSYEQYF.

This clonotype showed up just a few times. The chain recombines TRBV28 with TRBJ1-3; tentative D call: TRBD1 (6 bases). The CDR3 is 14 amino acids. In germline, CDR1 is MDHEN, CDR2 SYDVKM. The V and J ends lost 2 bases and 8 bases respectively, with 13 bases between them. CDR3 residues: CASSLLRGGDTIYF. The CDR3 nucleotides are TGTGCCAGCAGTTTACTCAGGGGAGGGGACACCATATATTTT.

This clonotype came up a few times. This rearrangement joins TRBV19 to TRBJ2-7; D possibly corresponds to TRBD2 (6 bases). Germline assignment: CDR1 LNHDA and CDR2 SQIVND (reference sequence). V lost 7 bases and J 2 bases, leaving 15 bases between the germline ends. The CDR3 is 14 amino acids. The CDR3 DNA reads as TGTGCCAGTAATCAGGGAGGTGCGACCTACGAGCAGTACTTC. Its translation is CASNQGGATYEQYF.